The 15 T cell receptor beta chains below come from one sample, sequenced in a study of shared clonotypes between healthy human individuals (dated by TCRdb to about 2020). Libraries came from the immunoSEQ multiplex PCR assay. The clones in this table, taken by TCRdb from immuneACCESS, are in-frame only. Not every clone is retained; where verified, under half of the shortfall comes from an unresolved V gene, and the cause of the rest is unknown. Recorded for this sample are some 1,600,000 clones; 95% to 99% of them occurred a single time. About 0.45% of the sample is held by the ten biggest clonotypes. Sequencing was performed on naive CD4+ T cells sorted from blood. The sample's cell subset or site label, in plain terms: CD45RA+ positively selected. The receptors stem from a man in his thirties or forties in good health.

This chain connects TRBV10-3 to TRBJ2-1; D is ambiguous. V lost 11 bases and J 0 bases, leaving 14 bases between the germline ends. Germline V lookup: CDR1 ENHRY, CDR2 SYGVKD. The CDR3 consists of 14 residues. CDR3 in amino acids: CAASGDTSYNEQFF. The DNA of the CDR3 is TGTGCCGCCAGTGGAGACACCTCCTACAATGAGCAGTTCTTC.

V is TRBV6-5 and J is TRBJ2-7; 7 nucleotides match TRBD1. Germline V CDR1 and CDR2: MNHEY, SVGAGI. This CDR3 has 14 residues. The V and J ends lost 6 bases and 0 bases, in that order; junction bases with no gene match: 5. CDR3 coding DNA: TGTGCCAGCAGGGCACAGGGGAGCTCCTACGAGCAGTACTTC. Translating it yields CASRAQGSSYEQYF.

The chain employs TRBV9 and TRBJ2-6, with a weak D call TRBD1 (6 bases). The CDR3 has 15 residues. The germline V and J ends were trimmed by 3 bases and 4 bases, with 11 bases remaining between them. Germline CDR1 reads SGDLS; CDR2 reads YYNGEE. CDR3 amino acids: CASSAQGSGANVLTF. The CDR3, as DNA: TGTGCCAGCAGCGCACAGGGATCCGGGGCCAACGTCCTGACTTTC.

The gene calls are TRBV15 and TRBJ2-3; D is unclear. CDR1 LNHNV and CDR2 YYDKDF come from the germline V gene (reference sequence). V was cut by 6 bases and J by 5 bases, with 15 bases left in between. This CDR3 has 14 residues. This CDR3 is CATSFTLTRDTQYF. The DNA for the CDR3 is TGTGCCACCAGTTTCACGCTAACCCGAGATACGCAGTATTTT.

On this clone: Other DNA sequences from this sample encode an identical CDR3 as well. V usage is TRBV18 and J usage is TRBJ2-5; D gene uncertain. CDR1 is KGHSH, CDR2 LQKENI, per germline. The V and J ends lost 3 bases and 0 bases respectively, with 5 bases between them. This CDR3 is 13 amino acids long. CDR3 sequence (DNA): TGTGCCAGCTCACCCGAGTACCAAGAGACCCAGTACTTC. It codes for CASSPEYQETQYF.

Of note for this clone: The same CDR3 is also encoded by other DNA sequences in this sample. The chain uses TRBV18 and TRBJ2-3; D is uncertain. The CDR3 is made up of 13 amino acids. The germline V and J ends were trimmed by 3 bases and 4 bases, with 8 bases remaining between them. CDR1 and CDR2 from the germline V gene are KGHSH and LQKENI. The CDR3: CASSPPPSDTQYF. DNA of the CDR3: TGTGCCAGCTCACCCCCCCCCTCAGATACGCAGTATTTT.

This chain links TRBV7-3 with TRBJ2-2; 9 bases fit TRBD1. The V and J ends lost 2 bases and 6 bases, in that order; junction bases with no gene match: 7. CDR1 and CDR2 from the germline V gene are SGHTA and FQGTGA. CDR3 length: 16 residues. The CDR3 DNA reads as TGTGCCAGCAGCTTAGCCCGGACAGGGGAATCCGGGGAGCTGTTTTTT. Protein product: CASSLARTGESGELFF.

The genes are TRBV2 and TRBJ2-3, with 8 bases matching TRBD2. The CDR3 sequence is 16 residues long. The ends lost 1 base at V and 7 bases at J; junction bases unmatched: 10. Germline-derived CDR1 and CDR2 are SNHLY and FYNNEI. The CDR3 sequence is CASSEGGRSLGYTQYF. CDR3 bases: TGTGCCAGCAGTGAAGGCGGGAGGAGCCTCGGGTATACGCAGTATTTT.

This clone was seen a single time. The sample contains more than one DNA sequence encoding this CDR3. The chain joins TRBV5-1 to TRBJ2-7; 10 bases are shared with TRBD1. The CDR3 totals 12 residues. Germline CDR1 and CDR2: SGHRS and YFSETQ. Unmatched junction bases numbered 1, after V lost 7 bases and J lost 3 bases. CDR3 nucleotides: TGCGCCAGCGGGACAGGGGACTACGAGCAGTACTTC. This gives the protein CASGTGDYEQYF.

The chain employs TRBV7-6 and TRBJ2-1; D may correspond to TRBD1 or TRBD2 (6 bases each). The CDR3 runs to 15 residues. The V gene's germline CDR1 is SGHVS and CDR2 FNYEAQ. Between the trimmed V and J ends, which lost 5 bases and 5 bases, there was a span of 16 bases. CDR3 DNA: TGTGCCAGCAGCCCCGCGGGAAGGGGGGACAATGAGCAGTTCTTC. It codes for CASSPAGRGDNEQFF. Full variable domain (rest looked up from reference TRBV7-6 and TRBJ2-1): GAGVSQSPRYKVTKRGQDVALRCDPISGHVSLYWYRQALGQGPEFLTYFNYEAQQDKSGLPNDRFSAERPEGSISTLTIQRTEQRDSAMYRCASSPAGRGDNEQFFGPGTRLTVL.

This chain joins TRBV4-1 and TRBJ2-7; TRBD1 aligns across 7 bases. The junction had 8 bases not matched to a gene; V was cut back by 3 bases and J by 3 bases. Germline CDR1 reads MGHRA; CDR2 reads YSYEKL. The CDR3 has 15 residues. Here the CDR3 DNA reads TGCGCCAGCAGCCACTCACCGGGACAGAGCTACGAGCAGTACTTC. Translated: CASSHSPGQSYEQYF.

V gene TRBV27 combines with J gene TRBJ1-4; D remains ambiguous. The CDR3 spans 16 residues. V lost 6 bases and J 4 bases, leaving 18 bases between the germline ends. Germline V gene data show CDR1 as MNHEY and CDR2 as SMNVEV (reference sequence). CDR3 nucleotide sequence: TGTGCCAGCAGGTCCCTCAGAACGGATGATAATGAAAAACTGTTTTTT. Amino acid sequence: CASRSLRTDDNEKLFF.

The chain joins TRBV9 to TRBJ2-5, with D perhaps TRBD1 (6 bases). Germline values: CDR1 SGDLS, CDR2 YYNGEE. This CDR3 region has 15 residues. Trimming shortened V by 0 bases and J by 5 bases, and 14 bases separated the two germline ends. CDR3 DNA: TGTGCCAGCAGCGTAGCCGGGCAGGGGTGGGAGACCCAGTACTTC. Amino acid sequence: CASSVAGQGWETQYF.

The genes are TRBV7-9 and TRBJ2-2; no clear D. The CDR3 length is 13 residues. CDR1 and CDR2 from the germline V gene are SEHNR and FQNEAQ (reference sequence). V gave up 1 base and J gave up 6 bases, with 6 bases separating them. In nucleotides, the CDR3 is TGTGCCAGCAGCTTAGTCCCCGCCGGGGAGCTGTTTTTT. Translated: CASSLVPAGELFF.

The chain is built from TRBV5-1 and TRBJ1-4, with TRBD1 as a possible D gene (5 bases). The CDR3 loop spans 13 amino acids. Trimming shortened V by 3 bases and J by 4 bases, and 7 bases separated the two germline ends. CDR1 SGHRS and CDR2 YFSETQ come from the germline V gene. The DNA of the CDR3 is TGCGCCAGCAGCTCCAGGGATAATGAAAAACTGTTTTTT. This sequence encodes CASSSRDNEKLFF.